The 26 T cell receptor beta chains listed next were all sequenced from one sample in a study of cytomegalovirus exposure and HLA in healthy donors. PCR employed 60 Vbeta and 13 Jbeta primers. Assay used: immunoSEQ multiplex PCR; TCRdb lists only in-frame clones, some missing. The sample records 200,000 to 250,000 clones, approximately 81% being singletons. Input material: PBMCs. The receptors here all came from a human donor in good health.

V usage is TRBV4-3 and J usage is TRBJ2-7; the match to TRBD2 covers 11 bases. Losses at the gene ends were 0 bases for V and 3 bases for J; bases not matched to a gene: 10. Per the germline V gene, CDR1 is LGHNA and CDR2 is YSLEER. The CDR3 is made up of 18 amino acids. This chain's CDR3 is CASSQDRRTSGGIYEQYF. CDR3 nucleotide sequence: TGCGCCAGCAGCCAAGATAGACGAACTAGCGGGGGTATCTACGAGCAGTACTTC.

A word on this clone: The identical CDR3 is also encoded by other nucleotide sequences in the sample. This chain joins TRBV27 and TRBJ2-7, with 12 bases identical to TRBD2. The germline V gene has CDR1 MNHEY and CDR2 SMNVEV (reference sequence). The CDR3 has 15 amino acids. J lost 1 base, V lost 6 bases, and 4 bases had no gene match. CDR3 residues: CASRLAGGPSYEQYF. CDR3 nucleotide sequence: TGTGCCAGCAGACTAGCGGGAGGCCCATCCTACGAGCAGTACTTC.

This clone has only one observation. The genes are TRBV9 and TRBJ1-1, with 7 positions matching TRBD1. Trimming at V came to 2 bases and at J to 0 bases, leaving 4 bases not matched to a gene. This CDR3 has 15 amino acids. Germline CDR1 SGDLS, CDR2 YYNGEE. The CDR3 reads CASSVQGQMNTEAFF. CDR3 in DNA: TGTGCCAGCAGCGTCCAGGGACAGATGAACACTGAAGCTTTCTTT.

The CDR3 DNA follows: TGTGCCAGCAGCTCTCGAAGCACCTCTACTAGCGGGAGGGGCAATGAGCAGTTCTTC. Protein sequence: CASSSRSTSTSGRGNEQFF. This rearrangement joins TRBV7-9 to TRBJ2-1, with 13 bases that match TRBD2. Germline CDR1 reads SEHNR; CDR2 reads FQNEAQ (reference sequence). With 4 bases clipped from V and 6 bases from J, the junction kept 15 bases outside the gene matches. The CDR3 runs to 19 residues. Using reference TRBV7-9 and TRBJ2-1 for the parts outside the CDR3, the full variable domain is DTGVSQNPRHKITKRGQNVTFRCDPISEHNRLYWYRQTLGQGPEFLTYFQNEAQLEKSRLLSDRFSAERPKGSFSTLEIQRTEQGDSAMYLCASSSRSTSTSGRGNEQFFGPGTRLTVL.

This clone appeared a few times. The J gene is TRBJ1-1, the V gene TRBV28; possible D gene TRBD1, 6 bases. V was clipped by 4 bases and J by 3 bases, with 15 bases between them. This CDR3 is built from 15 residues. CDR1 MDHEN and CDR2 SYDVKM come from the germline V gene. In DNA, the CDR3 is TGTGCCAGCAGTTGGGGGCTCAGCGCCGACACTGAAGCTTTCTTT. It specifies CASSWGLSADTEAFF. The whole variable domain, remainder taken from reference TRBV28 and TRBJ1-1, is DVKVTQSSRYLVKRTGEKVFLECVQDMDHENMFWYRQDPGLGLRLIYFSYDVKMKEKGDIPEGYSVSREKKERFSLILESASTNQTSMYLCASSWGLSADTEAFFGQGTRLTVV.

The chain couples TRBV7-9 to TRBJ2-3; 7 bases agree with TRBD1. Trimming cost V 3 bases and J 4 bases; bases outside gene matches: 4. This CDR3 has 14 residues. CDR1 is SEHNR and CDR2 is FQNEAQ in the germline V gene (reference sequence). The CDR3 region is CASSFDRAPDTQYF. The CDR3, as DNA: TGTGCCAGCAGCTTCGACAGGGCACCAGATACGCAGTATTTT.

The table lists this clone with a few counts. This sequence joins TRBV5-4 and TRBJ1-1, with D perhaps matching TRBD1 (5 bases). V was pared by 2 bases and J by 4 bases, with 9 bases between. Germline assignment: CDR1 SGHNT and CDR2 YYREEE (reference sequence). The CDR3 has 13 residues. As DNA, the CDR3 is TGTGCCAGCAGCTTCGTCGGGGGCACTGAAGCTTTCTTT. Translated: CASSFVGGTEAFF.

This chain uses TRBV10-3 with TRBJ2-3; TRBD1 is a possible D gene (5 bases). CDR3 length: 12 amino acids. Per the germline V gene, CDR1 is ENHRY and CDR2 is SYGVKD. V was trimmed by 11 bases and J by 2 bases, leaving 11 bases between them. CDR3 sequence (DNA): TGTGCCGGTCAGGGAAACACAGATACGCAGTATTTT. Translation: CAGQGNTDTQYF.

The chain has TRBV19 and TRBJ1-1, with TRBD1 matching over 7 bases. V gave up 4 bases and J gave up 5 bases; unmatched junction bases: 10. Per germline, CDR1 LNHDA and CDR2 SQIVND (reference sequence). There are 15 residues in the CDR3. The CDR3 DNA follows: TGTGCCAGTAGTAAGCCTACAGGGGTCCGGACTGAAGCTTTCTTT. Protein sequence: CASSKPTGVRTEAFF. Looking up the rest from reference TRBV19 and TRBJ1-1 gives the full variable domain: DGGITQSPKYLFRKEGQNVTLSCEQNLNHDAMYWYRQDPGQGLRLIYYSQIVNDFQKGDIAEGYSVSREKKESFPLTVTSAQKNPTAFYLCASSKPTGVRTEAFFGQGTRLTVV.

The V and J genes are TRBV18 and TRBJ2-4; no clear D gene. The CDR3 runs 15 residues. The germline gives CDR1 KGHSH, CDR2 LQKENI. Trimming pared 8 bases from V and 0 bases from J, leaving 14 bases between. In DNA form, the CDR3 reads TGTGCCAGCCTCCCGTCCTCACTAGCCAAAAACATTCAGTACTTC. It yields the protein CASLPSSLAKNIQYF.

The chain is built from TRBV2 and TRBJ2-7; 7 bases are shared with TRBD2. The germline CDR1 and CDR2 sequences are SNHLY and FYNNEI. J lost 6 bases, V lost 7 bases, and 12 bases had no gene match. The CDR3 totals 14 residues. CDR3 sequence reads: CASTTGREYSEQYF. Written as DNA, the CDR3 is TGTGCCAGCACCACGGGGCGGGAGTACTCCGAGCAGTACTTC.

This rearrangement joins TRBV28 to TRBJ1-2; D gene unclear. Trimming left V 8 bases short and J 6 bases short, with 16 bases between. The CDR3 has 13 amino acids. In germline, CDR1 is MDHEN, CDR2 SYDVKM. In DNA form, the CDR3 reads TGTGCCAGCCGGCGGGCAGACGAGAATGGCTACACCTTC. Its protein is CASRRADENGYTF.

J is TRBJ2-1 and V is TRBV5-1; no reliable D call. CDR3 size: 16 residues. Trimming cost V 0 bases and J 7 bases, with 17 bases left between them. Germline lookup yields CDR1 SGHRS and CDR2 YFSETQ. For the CDR3, the DNA is TGCGCCAGCAGCTTGGTGCTAGGCCCAATCGAGAATGAGCAGTTCTTC. Amino acid sequence: CASSLVLGPIENEQFF.

This clone has just a few counts. The CDR3 loop is CASSLQVPPDTQYF. As DNA, the CDR3 is TGTGCCAGCAGCTTGCAGGTTCCCCCAGATACGCAGTATTTT. The J gene is TRBJ2-3, the V gene TRBV5-4, with D unresolved. CDR1 and CDR2 (germline): SGHNT, YYREEE (reference sequence). The CDR3 runs to 14 residues. Between the trimmed V and J ends, which lost 1 base and 4 bases, there was a span of 10 bases.

The chain joins TRBV19 to TRBJ2-2; D may be TRBD2 (6 bases). The germline CDR1 and CDR2 sequences are LNHDA and SQIVND (reference sequence). This CDR3 is 13 amino acids long. Trimming pared 6 bases from V and 2 bases from J, leaving 7 bases between. CDR3 DNA: TGTGCCAGTAGCGGGAGTAACACCGGGGAGCTGTTTTTT. It codes for CASSGSNTGELFF. The full variable domain, completed using reference TRBV19 and TRBJ2-2, is DGGITQSPKYLFRKEGQNVTLSCEQNLNHDAMYWYRQDPGQGLRLIYYSQIVNDFQKGDIAEGYSVSREKKESFPLTVTSAQKNPTAFYLCASSGSNTGELFFGEGSRLTVL.

The V call is TRBV7-8, the J call TRBJ2-7; TRBD2 matches 11 bases. The ends lost 3 bases at V and 3 bases at J; junction bases unmatched: 7. Germline values: CDR1 SGHVS, CDR2 FQNEAQ. CDR3 length equals 16 residues. CDR3 in DNA: TGTGCCAGCAGCTTTACCGGGACTAGCGGATTCTACGAGCAGTACTTC. This sequence encodes CASSFTGTSGFYEQYF.

This clone was seen just once. The chain joins TRBV29-1 to TRBJ1-2; 8 bases fit TRBD1. V lost 5 bases to trimming and J lost 8 bases; unmatched junction nucleotides: 7. This CDR3 is 12 amino acids long. CDR1 and CDR2 from the germline V gene are SQVTM and ANQGSEA. For the CDR3, the DNA is TGCAGCGTTAGCCAGGGGGCGCAAGGCTACACCTTC. This gives the protein CSVSQGAQGYTF.

The genes are TRBV28 and TRBJ1-4; a weak D match, TRBD1 (6 bases). CDR3 length: 14 residues. Trimming removed 7 bases at V and 5 bases at J, with 14 bases between. The germline V gene has CDR1 MDHEN and CDR2 SYDVKM. The CDR3 region has the DNA TGTGCCAGCACTCCCGGACAGAACAATGAAAAACTGTTTTTT. This translates into CASTPGQNNEKLFF.

The gene calls are TRBV14 and TRBJ2-2; the match to TRBD1 covers 9 bases. The length of the CDR3 is 16 residues. With 0 bases clipped from V and 6 bases from J, the junction kept 5 bases outside the gene matches. Per the germline V gene, CDR1 is SGHDN and CDR2 is FVKESK. The CDR3 spells CASSQDKGQGPGELFF. CDR3 DNA: TGTGCCAGCAGCCAAGATAAAGGACAGGGGCCCGGGGAGCTGTTTTTT.

V is TRBV27 and J is TRBJ1-2, with D unclear. Germline CDR1 reads MNHEY; CDR2 reads SMNVEV (reference sequence). V was trimmed by 2 bases and J by 7 bases, leaving 11 bases between them. There are 13 residues in the CDR3. CDR3 nucleotide sequence: TGTGCCAGCAGTTTAGGGTTAGCGGGTGGCTACACCTTC. Protein: CASSLGLAGGYTF.

This clone was found once. This specimen includes other DNA sequences encoding the same CDR3. The rearrangement uses TRBV5-1 and TRBJ2-2; a weak D match, TRBD1 (5 bases). The CDR3 totals 14 residues. The V and J ends lost 0 bases and 5 bases respectively, with 8 bases between them. Germline CDR1 is SGHRS and CDR2 is YFSETQ. This CDR3 reads CASSLAQGTGELFF. The CDR3 DNA sequence: TGCGCCAGCAGCTTGGCCCAGGGTACCGGGGAGCTGTTTTTT.

The chain couples TRBV2 to TRBJ1-5; D perhaps matches TRBD1 (5 bases). Germline V gene lookup returns CDR1 SNHLY and CDR2 FYNNEI. Trimming took 6 bases from V and 5 from J, leaving 8 bases between them. The CDR3 runs to 12 residues. The CDR3 loop reads CASRTTDQPQHF. CDR3 in DNA: TGTGCCAGCAGAACGACAGATCAGCCCCAGCATTTT.

The rearrangement links TRBV30 to TRBJ2-3; 10 nucleotides align to TRBD2. Germline CDR1 GTSNPN, CDR2 SVGIG (reference sequence). After removal of 4 bases from V and 0 bases from J, the junction contained 1 base not matched to a gene. The CDR3 consists of 14 residues. The CDR3 nucleotides are TGTGCCTGGAAAGCGGGAGGGAGCACAGATACGCAGTATTTT. It translates to CAWKAGGSTDTQYF.

This clone has a single count. The J gene is TRBJ1-6, the V gene TRBV27; 10 nucleotides match TRBD1. Germline lookup yields CDR1 MNHEY and CDR2 SMNVEV (reference sequence). V trimming: 7 bases; J trimming: 9 bases; junction bases outside the gene matches: 3. The CDR3 loop spans 13 amino acids. This CDR3 reads CASIGQGGSPLHF. The DNA for the CDR3 is TGTGCCAGCATTGGACAGGGGGGTTCACCCCTCCACTTT.

The chain recombines TRBV5-1 with TRBJ1-1; weak D call: TRBD1 (5 bases). This CDR3 is 14 amino acids long. Germline values: CDR1 SGHRS, CDR2 YFSETQ. With 3 bases removed from V and 6 bases from J, the gap between germline ends came to 15 bases. CDR3 sequence (DNA): TGCGCCAGCAGCTCGGAGCTACAGGTCGCTGAAGCTTTCTTT. It yields the protein CASSSELQVAEAFF.

V gene TRBV11-2 combines with J gene TRBJ1-3, with TRBD1 identical over 9 bases. Trimming cost V 0 bases and J 0 bases; bases outside gene matches: 3. The CDR3 covers 17 residues. Germline-derived CDR1 and CDR2 are SGHAT and FQNNGV. The CDR3 is CASSLEPQGASGNTIYF. Written as DNA, the CDR3 is TGTGCCAGCAGCTTAGAACCACAGGGGGCCTCTGGAAACACCATATATTTT.